The rows below give T cell receptor beta chains drawn from one sample of a study of cytomegalovirus exposure and HLA in healthy donors. The protocol was immunoSEQ multiplex PCR, while the TCRdb copy is restricted to in-frame clones and leaves out a portion. Of about 310,000 clones detected, over 75% appear once; the ten largest clones hold around 0.88%. Sequencing used PBMCs. These receptors came from a man younger than 40 in good health and CMV-seronegative. CDR3s leave out the opening cysteine and the closing phenylalanine or tryptophan. Each record gives: CDR3 length, V gene, CDR3 protein.

12,TRBV5-1,ASSHQQYTGELF
12,TRBV9,ASSVSGGGNEQF
12,TRBV6-5,ASAELAGVVEQY
12,TRBV27,ASSLIQGADTQY
11,TRBV6-6,ASLRGQRYEQY
12,TRBV6-6,ASSYSLEAGELF
13,TRBV7-2,ASSLAGQVNSPLH
15,TRBV7-8,ASSPLRSPYSGNTIY
12,TRBV4-1,ASSPPGIGYGYT
14,TRBV7-9,ASSLPSGAPSNEQF